This TCR beta chain is drawn from a study of blood T cell repertoires in COVID-19. This clone has more than one count but fewer than ten. Assay: immunoSEQ multiplex PCR; the TCRdb copy retains only in-frame clones and omits some. The sample yields 200,000 to 250,000 clones, roughly 90% seen once. The CDR3 is 14 amino acids. CDR1 and CDR2 (germline): MNHEY, SVGEGT. Trimming took 6 bases from V and 3 from J, leaving 15 bases between them. The specimen sequenced was peripheral blood. The sequence derives from a woman between 45 and 65 years old with acute or convalescent COVID-19. The chain uses TRBV6-2 or TRBV6-3 and TRBJ2-7; D perhaps matches TRBD2 (6 bases). CDR3 nucleotides: TGTGCCAGCAGATACCGGGGGAGAGTCTACGAGCAGTACTTC. This codes for CASRYRGRVYEQYF.